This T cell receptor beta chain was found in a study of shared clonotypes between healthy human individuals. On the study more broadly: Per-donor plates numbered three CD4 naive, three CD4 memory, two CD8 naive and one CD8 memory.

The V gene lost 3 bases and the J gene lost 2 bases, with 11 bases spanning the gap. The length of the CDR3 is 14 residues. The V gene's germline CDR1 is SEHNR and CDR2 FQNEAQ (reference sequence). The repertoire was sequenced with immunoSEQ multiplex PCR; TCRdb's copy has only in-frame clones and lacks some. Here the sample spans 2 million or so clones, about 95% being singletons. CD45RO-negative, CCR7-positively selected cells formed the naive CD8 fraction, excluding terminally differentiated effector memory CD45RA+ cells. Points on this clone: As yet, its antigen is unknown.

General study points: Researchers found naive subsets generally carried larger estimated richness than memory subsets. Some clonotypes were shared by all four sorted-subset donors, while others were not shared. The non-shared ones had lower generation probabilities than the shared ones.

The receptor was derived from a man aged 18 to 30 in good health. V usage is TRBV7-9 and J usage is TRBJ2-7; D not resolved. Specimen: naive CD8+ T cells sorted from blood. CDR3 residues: CASSLDSKPYEQYF. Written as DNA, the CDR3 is TGTGCCAGCAGCTTGGATAGCAAACCCTACGAGCAGTACTTC.